This T cell receptor (beta chain) was captured in a study of cytomegalovirus exposure and HLA in healthy donors. 60 Vbeta and 13 Jbeta primers were used in PCR. The table came from immunoSEQ multiplex PCR; TCRdb's copy has only in-frame clones and leaves some out. Of about 140,000 clones listed, 70% to 85% were seen once; the top ten hold 6.5% to 8%. This clone turned up a few times. The antigen is undetermined. Per the germline V gene, CDR1 is SGHRS and CDR2 is YFSETQ. The CDR3 spans 15 residues. V dropped 0 bases and J dropped 7; count of bases not matched to a gene: 4. Findings and caveats of the study: Later work found that TCR association rates differed between HLA loci; DRB1 had the most and HLA-C the fewest.

Sequencing input: PBMCs. The receptor was isolated from a man aged 35 to 55 in good health and CMV-seropositive. J is TRBJ2-1 and V is TRBV5-1; 10 bases agree with TRBD1. In nucleotides, the CDR3 is TGCGCCAGCAGCTTGGGAGGACAGGGGGTGAATGAGCAGTTCTTC. Amino acids: CASSLGGQGVNEQFF.